This T cell receptor (beta chain) was identified during a study of blood T cell repertoires in COVID-19 (dated by TCRdb to the early 2020s). Concerning the study at large: Collaborator samples came from the United States, Italy and Spain and covered acute and convalescent phases of COVID-19. The material from the prospective study consisted of cDNA or gDNA derived from T cells, B-cell-depleted T cells, or PBMCs. Subjects who had been exposed to COVID-19, were actively infected with it, or had recovered from it provided the deeply sampled blood TCRbeta repertoires that made up the dataset. The repertoires were made available in a free public database intended to serve as a resource for research on the immune response to SARS-CoV-2. Samples were obtained from the ongoing ImmuneRACE study (first 160 participants) and from over 1,000 subjects provided by 6 global collaborators. A de-identified subject ID, COVID-19 status, age in years and sex were almost always included in the sample metadata. Where available, HLA class I and class II types were taken from metadata supplied by the sample provider and were not determined by assay-based typing. General conclusions and limits of the study: The amount of clinical and demographic metadata varied by source and participant and was provided uncurated.

Each collaborating institution followed its own protocols to collect whole blood in K2EDTA tubes. For TCRbeta analysis, collaborators shipped samples in one of three forms: frozen whole blood, isolated PBMCs, or DNA extracted from either of those sample types. The immunoSEQ Assay, a bias-controlled multiplex PCR, was used to amplify TCRbeta CDR3 regions from genomic DNA. From the authors' description of their analysis: The number of nucleated cells in each sample was estimated by amplification of reference gene primers within the assay. Sequence reads were collapsed and filtered to measure the absolute abundance of every unique TCRbeta CDR3 rearrangement. For each sample, productive Simpson clonality was calculated as the square root of Simpson's diversity index across productive rearrangements. TCRdb carries this immuneACCESS record with in-frame sequences only. Its versions omit some clonotypes, under half of them owing to an unresolved V gene in the studies checked, with the rest unexplained. V and J calls and clone size are given by that table; D and trimming were obtained from the DNA. The sample table shows a few hundred thousand clones, and approximately 91% are seen once. Around 2.1% of the sample comes from the top ten.

As concerns this clone: Its antigen specificity is not known. Within one base of it there is no much larger clone, and no base qualities were kept.

From cysteine to phenylalanine, the CDR3 is 13 amino acids long. Only the CDR3 portion is preserved as DNA: 39 bases, with reading frame beginning at the first base. The germline V gene provides CDR1 SQVTM and CDR2 ANQGSEA. Deletion took 1 base off V and 5 bases off J, with a span of 8 bases between the germline ends. The receptor's source is a middle-aged man with acute or convalescent COVID-19. The chain is made from TRBV29-1 and TRBJ2-2, with TRBD1 tentatively as D gene (6 bases match). Sequenced: peripheral blood. The nucleotide sequence is given as TGCAGCGTTGAAGGGGGGCCGACCGGGGAGCTGTTTTTT. Translated, this is CSVEGGPTGELFF.